A selection of T cell receptor beta chains follows, all from one sample in a study of blood T cell repertoires in COVID-19. Using immunoSEQ multiplex PCR, the repertoire was profiled, and TCRdb retains in-frame clones only, with some absent. This table holds approximately 130,000 clones, 85% found once. Source material: peripheral blood. The origin of the receptors is a human donor in a cohort sampled during active COVID-19. Both conserved end residues are part of each CDR3. The D gene is left open where the match is weak. Some rows have no size entry. The others give once, few or many, or a class for an expanded clone.

j_gene,abundance,d_gene,v_gene,CDR3aa,CDR3nt
TRBJ2-3,.,.,TRBV7-2,CASVGQRTDTQYF,TGTGCCAGCGTGGGACAACGCACAGATACGCAGTATTTT
TRBJ2-3,.,TRBD2,TRBV6-1,CASSVGVAGGPDTQYF,TGTGCCAGCAGTGTTGGGGTAGCGGGAGGGCCCGATACGCAGTATTTT
TRBJ1-5,.,.,TRBV30,CAWSVGRGNQPQHF,TGTGCCTGGAGTGTTGGCAGGGGCAATCAGCCCCAGCATTTT
TRBJ2-3,.,TRBD2,TRBV30,CALTYSSGFTDTQYF,TGTGCCCTTACTTACTCTAGCGGATTCACAGATACGCAGTATTTT
TRBJ2-2,.,.,TRBV9,CASSVAQGLNTGELFF,TGTGCCAGCAGCGTAGCGCAGGGTCTGAACACCGGGGAGCTGTTTTTT
TRBJ1-1,.,TRBD1,TRBV11-2,CASSWDRGRTEAFF,TGTGCCAGCAGCTGGGACAGGGGGCGGACTGAAGCTTTCTTT
TRBJ1-1,.,.,TRBV19,CASSPFRAGGTFF,TGTGCCAGTAGTCCTTTCCGGGCCGGGGGAACTTTCTTT
TRBJ2-3,.,TRBD2,TRBV4-1,CASSQDGAGGPTDTQYF,TGCGCCAGCAGCCAAGATGGGGCGGGAGGGCCAACAGATACGCAGTATTTT
TRBJ1-6,few,.,TRBV30,CAWRGTEGNSPLHF,TGTGCCTGGAGAGGGACTGAAGGTAATTCACCCCTCCACTTT
TRBJ2-3,.,.,TRBV4-3,CASSQTGSGADTQYF,TGCGCCAGCAGCCAAACCGGGTCAGGGGCAGATACGCAGTATTTT
TRBJ1-6,.,.,TRBV5-1,CASSLVQSLNSPLHF,TGCGCCAGCAGCTTGGTACAGAGCCTTAATTCACCCCTCCACTTT
TRBJ1-2,few,.,TRBV5-8,CASSLYGGPNYGYTF,TGTGCCAGCAGCTTGTACGGGGGGCCAAACTATGGCTACACCTTC
TRBJ1-2,.,TRBD1,TRBV4-3,CASSSAWGTVYGYTF,TGCGCCAGCAGCTCCGCATGGGGGACAGTCTATGGCTACACCTTC
TRBJ2-3,once,TRBD1,TRBV7-3,CASKPYPGTGTDTQYF,TGTGCCAGCAAACCCTACCCCGGGACAGGCACAGATACGCAGTATTTT
TRBJ1-1,few,.,TRBV5-1,CASSLTGPRNTEAFF,TGCGCCAGCAGCTTGACAGGTCCTAGGAACACTGAAGCTTTCTTT
TRBJ1-1,.,TRBD1,TRBV27,CASSPRQGALEAFF,TGTGCCAGCAGTCCACGACAGGGGGCGCTTGAAGCTTTCTTT
TRBJ2-3,.,TRBD2,TRBV19,CASSKELAGVTDTQYF,TGTGCCAGTAGTAAGGAACTAGCGGGAGTGACAGATACGCAGTATTTT
TRBJ2-2,.,.,TRBV15,CATSREPAGELFF,TGTGCCACCAGCAGAGAGCCGGCCGGGGAGCTGTTTTTT
TRBJ2-6,.,.,TRBV7-9,CASRDTGAGANVLTF,TGTGCCAGCCGAGACACGGGGGCTGGGGCCAACGTCCTGACTTTC
TRBJ2-1,.,TRBD2,TRBV6-4,CASSDSISGNNEQFF,TGTGCCAGCAGTGACTCGATCAGCGGGAACAATGAGCAGTTCTTC
TRBJ1-2,.,TRBD1,TRBV24-1,CATSDGDRNYGYTF,TGTGCCACCAGTGATGGGGACAGAAACTATGGCTACACCTTC
TRBJ1-5,.,TRBD1,TRBV24-1,CATSDRSGGQGSGQPQHF,TGTGCCACCAGTGACAGGTCCGGGGGACAGGGGTCCGGGCAGCCCCAGCATTTT
TRBJ1-1,.,.,TRBV7-8,CASSLELGGTEAFF,TGTGCCAGCAGCTTAGAGCTGGGCGGGACTGAAGCTTTCTTT
TRBJ2-1,once,TRBD1,TRBV7-3,CASSSIGGQFINEQFF,TGTGCCAGCAGCTCTATAGGGGGACAGTTTATAAATGAGCAGTTCTTC
TRBJ1-3,few,.,TRBV4-1,CASSQGPGAGNTIYF,TGCGCCAGCAGCCAAGGCCCGGGGGCTGGAAACACCATATATTTT
TRBJ2-3,.,TRBD2,TRBV7-2,CASSPTSGNTDTQYF,TGTGCCAGCAGCCCAACTAGCGGAAACACAGATACGCAGTATTTT
TRBJ2-1,.,.,TRBV5-6,CASSFVGQNEQFF,TGTGCCAGCAGCTTTGTGGGCCAGAATGAGCAGTTCTTC
TRBJ2-1,.,TRBD2,TRBV7-3,CASSSTSGPYNEQFF,TGTGCCAGCAGCTCCACTAGCGGACCCTACAATGAGCAGTTCTTC
TRBJ2-5,once,TRBD2,TRBV3-1/TRBV3-2,CASSQGLAGLETQYF,TGTGCCAGCAGCCAAGGGCTAGCGGGACTAGAGACCCAGTACTTC
TRBJ1-3,once,TRBD1,TRBV4-3,CASSQVTGQGTGNTIYF,TGCGCCAGCAGCCAAGTTACGGGACAGGGAACTGGAAACACCATATATTTT
TRBJ1-5,few,.,TRBV21-1,CASSNRGSGQPQHF,TGTGCCAGCAGCAACAGGGGTTCAGGTCAGCCCCAGCATTTT
TRBJ2-7,once,.,TRBV13,CASSAGRGLGEQYF,TGTGCCAGCAGCGCCGGTAGAGGGTTGGGCGAGCAGTACTTC